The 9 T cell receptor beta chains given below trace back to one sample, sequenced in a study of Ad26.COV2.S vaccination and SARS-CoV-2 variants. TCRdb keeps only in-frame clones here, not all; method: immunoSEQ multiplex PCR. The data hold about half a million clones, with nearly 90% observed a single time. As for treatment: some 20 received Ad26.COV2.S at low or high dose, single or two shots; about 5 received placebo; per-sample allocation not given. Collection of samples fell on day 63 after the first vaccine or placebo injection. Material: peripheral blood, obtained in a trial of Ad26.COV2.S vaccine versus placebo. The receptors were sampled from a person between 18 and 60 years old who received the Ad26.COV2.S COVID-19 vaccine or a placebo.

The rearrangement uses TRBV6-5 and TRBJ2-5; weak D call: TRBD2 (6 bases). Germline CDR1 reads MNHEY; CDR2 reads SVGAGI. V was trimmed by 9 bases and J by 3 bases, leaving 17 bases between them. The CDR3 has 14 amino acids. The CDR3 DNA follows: TGTGCCAGTCGTAATCTAGCGAATAAAGAGACCCAGTACTTC. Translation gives CASRNLANKETQYF.

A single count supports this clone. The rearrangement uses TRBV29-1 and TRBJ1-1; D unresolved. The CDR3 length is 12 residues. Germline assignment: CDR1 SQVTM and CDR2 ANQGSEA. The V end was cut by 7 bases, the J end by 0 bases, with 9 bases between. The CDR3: CSARSMNTEAFF. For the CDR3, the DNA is TGCAGCGCCAGAAGTATGAACACTGAAGCTTTCTTT.

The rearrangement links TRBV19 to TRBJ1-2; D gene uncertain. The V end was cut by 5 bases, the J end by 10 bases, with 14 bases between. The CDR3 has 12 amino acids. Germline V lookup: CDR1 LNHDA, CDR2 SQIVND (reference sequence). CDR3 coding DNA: TGTGCCAGTAGTTCGCGACTGGGATCCTACACCTTC. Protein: CASSSRLGSYTF.

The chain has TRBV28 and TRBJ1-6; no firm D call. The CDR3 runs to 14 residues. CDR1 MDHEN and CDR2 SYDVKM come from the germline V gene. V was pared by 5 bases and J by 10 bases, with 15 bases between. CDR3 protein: CASSTHLPGSPLHF. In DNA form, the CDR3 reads TGTGCCAGCAGTACACACCTCCCAGGATCACCCCTCCACTTT.

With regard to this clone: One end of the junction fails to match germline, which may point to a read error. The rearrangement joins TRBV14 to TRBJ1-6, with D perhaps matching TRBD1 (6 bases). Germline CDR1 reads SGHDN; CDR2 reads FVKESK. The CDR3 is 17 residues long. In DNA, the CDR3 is TGTGCCAGCAGCCAAGGGCCCGGACAGCCACGGGCTTCATCCCTCCACTTT. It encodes CASSQGPGQPRASSLHF.

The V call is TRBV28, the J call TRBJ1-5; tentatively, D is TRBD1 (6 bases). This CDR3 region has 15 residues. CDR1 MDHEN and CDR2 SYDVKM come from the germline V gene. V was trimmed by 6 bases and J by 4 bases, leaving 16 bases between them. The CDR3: CASRVSDRPNQPQHF. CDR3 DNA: TGTGCCAGCAGGGTATCGGACAGACCTAATCAGCCCCAGCATTTT.

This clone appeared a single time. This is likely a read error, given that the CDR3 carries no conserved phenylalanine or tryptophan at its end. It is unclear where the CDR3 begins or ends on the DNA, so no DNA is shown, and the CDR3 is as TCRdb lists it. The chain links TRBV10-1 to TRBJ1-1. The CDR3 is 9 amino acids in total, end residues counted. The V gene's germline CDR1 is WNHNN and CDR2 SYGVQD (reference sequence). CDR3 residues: CASSERGGS.

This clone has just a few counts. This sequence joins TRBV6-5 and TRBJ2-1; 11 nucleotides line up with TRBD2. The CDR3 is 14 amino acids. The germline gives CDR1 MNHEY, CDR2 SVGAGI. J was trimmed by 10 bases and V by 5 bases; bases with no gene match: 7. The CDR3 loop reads CASSRLAGQDEQFF. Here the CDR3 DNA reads TGTGCCAGCAGTAGACTAGCGGGACAGGACGAGCAGTTCTTC.

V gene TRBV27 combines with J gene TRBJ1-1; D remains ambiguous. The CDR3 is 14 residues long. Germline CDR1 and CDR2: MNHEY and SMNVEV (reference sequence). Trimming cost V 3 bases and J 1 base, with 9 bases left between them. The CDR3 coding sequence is TGTGCCAGCAGTTTTAGGCAGGAGAACACTGAAGCTTTCTTT. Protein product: CASSFRQENTEAFF.